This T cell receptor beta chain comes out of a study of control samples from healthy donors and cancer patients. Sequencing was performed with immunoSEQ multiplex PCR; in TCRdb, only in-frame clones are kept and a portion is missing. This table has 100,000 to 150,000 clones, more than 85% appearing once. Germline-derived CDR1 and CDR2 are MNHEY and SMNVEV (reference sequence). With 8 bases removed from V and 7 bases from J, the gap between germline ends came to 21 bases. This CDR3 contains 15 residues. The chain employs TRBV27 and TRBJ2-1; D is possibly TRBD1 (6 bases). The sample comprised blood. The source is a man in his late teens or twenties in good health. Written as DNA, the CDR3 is TGTGCCAGCCCTTTTAATCAGGGGTATTGGAATGAGCAGTTCTTC. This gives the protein CASPFNQGYWNEQFF.